This TCR beta chain appears in the sequencing data of a study of CD8 T cells in ankylosing spondylitis. In its sample, this clonotype was seen many times. Libraries of TCR beta came from quantitative 5'-RACE with molecular barcodes. TCRdb fed the 5' RACE reads into MiXCR, producing one record per CDR3 protein. The data show 150,000 to 200,000 distinct CDR3 sequences, with around a sixth seen just once and roughly 4.5% held by the top ten. The CDR3 is 15 amino acids. The germline V gene encodes CDR1 SGHVS and CDR2 FQNEAQ. V was trimmed by 1 base and J by 11 bases, leaving 18 bases between them. The clonotype comes from a male donor under 30 with ankylosing spondylitis or in good health (not recorded which). Input material: blood, either unsorted or a sorted T cell fraction (not recorded which). The chain couples TRBV7-8 to TRBJ2-1; D may be TRBD1 or TRBD2 (6 bases each). In nucleotides, the CDR3 is TGTGCCAGCAGCTTAGGAGGGGTTTTAGGGGGGAAGCAGTTCTTC. Protein sequence: CASSLGGVLGGKQFF.